This T cell receptor (beta chain) was profiled in a study of T cells in localized non-small cell lung cancer. The repertoire was sequenced with immunoSEQ multiplex PCR; TCRdb's copy has only in-frame clones and lacks some. The repertoire holds about 20,000 clones, with about 87% as singletons. Trimming at V came to 3 bases and at J to 4 bases, leaving 7 bases not matched to a gene. CDR3 size: 15 residues. The germline V gene encodes CDR1 SNHLY and CDR2 FYNNEI. Study-wide results and caveats: Investigators sequenced only a single tumor region, leaving heterogeneity possible. Longer survival (overall) was linked to higher T cell density in blood. Median detection of top 100 tumor clones in adjacent lung was around 60 clones.

In the case of this clone: Antigen specificity is unknown.

The sequence was collected from a man between 40 and 75 years old with stage II squamous cell lung carcinoma. The material was PBMCs, obtained before any cancer treatment. The J gene is TRBJ2-3, the V gene TRBV2; TRBD1 matches 7 bases. CDR3 protein: CASSERGGGSDTQYF. CDR3 sequence (DNA): TGTGCCAGCAGTGAGAGAGGGGGCGGTTCAGATACGCAGTATTTT.